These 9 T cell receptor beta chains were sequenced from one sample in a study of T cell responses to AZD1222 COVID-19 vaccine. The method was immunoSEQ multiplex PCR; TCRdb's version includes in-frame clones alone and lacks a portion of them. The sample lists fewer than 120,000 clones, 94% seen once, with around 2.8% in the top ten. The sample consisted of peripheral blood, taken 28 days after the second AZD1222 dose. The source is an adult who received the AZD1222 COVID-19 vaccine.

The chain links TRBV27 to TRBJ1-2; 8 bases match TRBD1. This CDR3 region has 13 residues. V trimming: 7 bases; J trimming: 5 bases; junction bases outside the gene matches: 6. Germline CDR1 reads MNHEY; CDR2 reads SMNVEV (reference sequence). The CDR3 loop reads CASTTGARYGYTF. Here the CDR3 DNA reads TGTGCCAGCACGACAGGGGCCCGATATGGCTACACCTTC.

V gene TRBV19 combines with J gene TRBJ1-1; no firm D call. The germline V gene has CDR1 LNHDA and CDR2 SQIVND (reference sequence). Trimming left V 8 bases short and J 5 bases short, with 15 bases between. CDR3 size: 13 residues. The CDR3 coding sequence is TGTGCCAGTTCTGTAGACGGTTGGACTGAAGCTTTCTTT. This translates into CASSVDGWTEAFF.

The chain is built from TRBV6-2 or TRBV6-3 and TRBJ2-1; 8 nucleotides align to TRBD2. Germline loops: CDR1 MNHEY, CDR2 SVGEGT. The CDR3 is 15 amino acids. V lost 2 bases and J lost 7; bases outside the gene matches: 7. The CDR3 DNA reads TGTGCCAGCAGTTACCGATCGGGAGGGCCGAATGAGCAGTTCTTC. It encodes CASSYRSGGPNEQFF.

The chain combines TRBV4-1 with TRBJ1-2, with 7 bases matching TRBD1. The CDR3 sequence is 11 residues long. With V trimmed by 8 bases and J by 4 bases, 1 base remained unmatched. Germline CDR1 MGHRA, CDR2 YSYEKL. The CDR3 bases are TGCGCCAGCCGGGACAGCTATGGCTACACCTTC. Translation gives CASRDSYGYTF.

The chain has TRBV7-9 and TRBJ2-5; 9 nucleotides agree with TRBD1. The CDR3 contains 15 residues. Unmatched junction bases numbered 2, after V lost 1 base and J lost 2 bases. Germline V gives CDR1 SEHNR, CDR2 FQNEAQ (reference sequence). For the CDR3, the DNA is TGTGCCAGCAGCTTAGGGGACAGGGAGCAAGAGACCCAGTACTTC. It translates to CASSLGDREQETQYF.

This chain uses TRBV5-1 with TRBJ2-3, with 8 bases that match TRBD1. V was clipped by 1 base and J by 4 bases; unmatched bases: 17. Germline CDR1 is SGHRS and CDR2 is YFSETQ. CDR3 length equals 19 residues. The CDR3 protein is CASSLHGTGEGVFADTQYF. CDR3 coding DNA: TGCGCCAGCAGCTTGCACGGGACAGGCGAGGGAGTATTCGCAGATACGCAGTATTTT.

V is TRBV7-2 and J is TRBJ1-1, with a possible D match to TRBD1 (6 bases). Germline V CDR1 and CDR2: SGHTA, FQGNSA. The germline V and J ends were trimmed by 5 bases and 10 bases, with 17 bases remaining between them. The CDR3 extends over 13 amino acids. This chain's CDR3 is CASSLGQWAGAFF. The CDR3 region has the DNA TGTGCCAGCAGCCTAGGACAGTGGGCGGGAGCTTTCTTT. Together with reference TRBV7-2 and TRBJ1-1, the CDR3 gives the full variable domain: GAGVSQSPSNKVTEKGKDVELRCDPISGHTALYWYRQSLGQGLEFLIYFQGNSAPDKSGLPSDRFSAERTGGSVSTLTIQRTQQEDSAVYLCASSLGQWAGAFFGQGTRLTVV.

This CDR3 reads CASSLPGWGSPLHF. CDR3 in DNA: TGTGCCAGCAGCCTGCCGGGTTGGGGTTCACCCCTCCACTTT. The rearrangement links TRBV5-6 to TRBJ1-6; D is unresolved. The CDR3 runs 14 residues. Trimming cost V 4 bases and J 9 bases, with 14 bases left between them. Looked up from germline, CDR1 is SGHDT and CDR2 is YYEEEE.

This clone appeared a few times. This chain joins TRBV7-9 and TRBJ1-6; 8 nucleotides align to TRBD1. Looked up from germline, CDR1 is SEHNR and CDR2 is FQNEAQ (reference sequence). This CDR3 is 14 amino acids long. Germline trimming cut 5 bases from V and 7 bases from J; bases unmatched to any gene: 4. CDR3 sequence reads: CASSKTGGNSPLHF. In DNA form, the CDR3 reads TGTGCCAGCAGCAAAACAGGGGGAAATTCACCCCTCCACTTT.